This T cell receptor (beta chain) was identified during a study of cytomegalovirus exposure and HLA in healthy donors. The study's findings and limits: A later analysis linked a missense variant in DCLRE1C to the trimming of TCR beta V and J genes. Listed as cytomegalovirus-associated were over 150 TCR beta chains. In a later analysis, the majority of CMV-associated beta chains seemingly showed HLA restriction. Earlier analysis found most TCR beta V segments productive about 87% or about 30% of the time.

In the PCR, 60 Vbeta and 13 Jbeta primers were used. Assay: immunoSEQ multiplex PCR; the TCRdb copy retains only in-frame clones and omits some. The data show some 150,000 clones, around nine tenths seen once. Worth noting for this clone: Its antigen is currently unknown.

The TCR comes from a young woman in good health and CMV-seronegative. The sequencing input was PBMCs.

CDR3 in amino acids: CSGFGTDLSTDTQYF. The CDR3 DNA reads as TGCAGCGGATTCGGGACAGACCTGAGCACAGATACGCAGTATTTT. The chain is built from TRBV29-1 and TRBJ2-3, with 7 bases lining up with TRBD1. The CDR3 extends over 15 amino acids. Germline V CDR1 and CDR2: SQVTM, ANQGSEA. V was clipped by 7 bases and J by 0 bases; unmatched bases: 10.